This T cell receptor (beta chain) derives from a study of blood T cell repertoires in COVID-19. This CDR3 has 16 residues. Germline lookup yields CDR1 SEHNR and CDR2 FQNEAQ (reference sequence). The V end lost 4 bases, the J end lost 7 bases, and 19 bases lay between the germline ends. Authors' methods: The authors estimated nucleated cell counts from reference gene primer amplification. Sequencing was performed with immunoSEQ multiplex PCR; in TCRdb, only in-frame clones are kept and a portion is missing. The V and J calls and clone size were taken over from that table, and D and trimming were inferred from the DNA. The top ten clones hold 1% of a sample with about 310,000 clones, roughly 84% of them seen once.

The TCR originated in a man aged 45-65 years with active or convalescent COVID-19. The V gene is TRBV7-9, the J gene TRBJ1-4; D is possibly TRBD1 (5 bases). Sequenced input: peripheral blood. CDR3 in amino acids: CASSSPGTQGGEKLFF. Here the CDR3 DNA reads TGTGCCAGCAGCTCGCCCGGGACCCAGGGAGGTGAAAAACTGTTTTTT.